This T cell receptor (beta chain) was identified during a study of blood T cell repertoires in COVID-19 (dated by TCRdb to 2018 to 2020). Background for the entire study: Samples from collaborators originated in the United States, Italy and Spain and spanned both the acute and convalescent phases of COVID-19. The material from the prospective study consisted of cDNA or gDNA derived from T cells, B-cell-depleted T cells, or PBMCs. Deeply sampled blood TCRbeta repertoires from subjects exposed to, actively infected with, or recovered from COVID-19 were included in the dataset. The repertoires were released in a freely available public database meant as a resource for research on the immune response to SARS-CoV-2. Samples came from the ongoing ImmuneRACE study (first 160 participants) plus 1,254 subjects from 6 global collaborators. Sample metadata almost always included a de-identified subject ID, COVID-19 status, age in years and sex. Where available, HLA class I and class II types were taken from metadata supplied by the sample provider and were not determined by assay-based typing.

V is cut by 5 bases and J by 0 bases, and the space between the germline ends is 13 bases. The CDR3 spans 15 residues, from the cysteine through the phenylalanine. The read is trimmed to its CDR3 DNA, 45 bases read in frame from base 1. CDR1 and CDR2, per the germline V gene, are MNHEY and SVGEGT. Collaborating institutions collected whole blood in K2EDTA tubes following their own protocols. Collaborator samples were shipped for TCRbeta analysis as frozen whole blood, isolated PBMCs, or DNA extracted from either sample type. TCRbeta CDR3 regions were amplified from genomic DNA using the immunoSEQ Assay, a bias-controlled multiplex PCR. On the authors' methods: The number of nucleated cells in each sample was estimated from the amplification of reference gene primers within the assay. Sequence reads were collapsed and filtered to measure the absolute abundance of every unique TCRbeta CDR3 rearrangement. For each sample, productive Simpson clonality was calculated by taking the square root of Simpson's diversity index across productive rearrangements. TCRdb limited this immuneACCESS table to in-frame rearrangements with V and J called. A share of clones is missing; checked studies link under half to unresolved V genes, and the rest is unexplained. The DNA was the basis for D and trimming; V, J and clone size are from that table. This sample has around 250,000 clones in its table, and around four fifths of those were observed once. The ten biggest clones cover around 8.9% of the sample.

On this clone: It has no known antigen specificity. Base qualities are not at hand, and no much larger clone is one base apart.

Beyond this particular receptor, the publication reports: The quantity of clinical and demographic metadata differed by source and by participant and was supplied without curation.

The rearranged chain carries TRBV6-2 or TRBV6-3 and TRBJ1-1; TRBD1 is a possible D gene, resting on 6 matching bases. The material sequenced was peripheral blood. The source of this sequence is a middle-aged man with active or convalescent COVID-19. The DNA is TGTGCCAGCAGTGATACAGGGCTCATGAACACTGAAGCTTTCTTT. This is translated as CASSDTGLMNTEAFF.